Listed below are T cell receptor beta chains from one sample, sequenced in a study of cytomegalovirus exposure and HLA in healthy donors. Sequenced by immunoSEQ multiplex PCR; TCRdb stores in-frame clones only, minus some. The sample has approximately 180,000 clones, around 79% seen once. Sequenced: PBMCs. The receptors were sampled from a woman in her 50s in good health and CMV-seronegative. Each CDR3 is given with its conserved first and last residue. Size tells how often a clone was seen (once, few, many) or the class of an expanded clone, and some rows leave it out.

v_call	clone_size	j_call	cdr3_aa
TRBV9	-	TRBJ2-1	CASSLIGTSGGAEQFF
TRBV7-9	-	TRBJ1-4	CASSLGDRGLSEKLFF
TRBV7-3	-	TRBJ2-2	CASSLISGGAGELFF
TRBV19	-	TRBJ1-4	CASSIKGSGEKLFF
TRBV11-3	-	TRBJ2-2	CASSLGQGAGELFF
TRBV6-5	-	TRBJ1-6	CASSSAYNSPLHF
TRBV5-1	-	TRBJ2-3	CASSLSGTGGTDTQYF
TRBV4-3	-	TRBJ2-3	CASSQRGLAGGDTQYF
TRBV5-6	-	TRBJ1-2	CASSFMAFPHYGYTF
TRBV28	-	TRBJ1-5	CASTPVWSQPQHF
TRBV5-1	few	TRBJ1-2	CASSLEGVGYTF
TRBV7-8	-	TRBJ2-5	CASTSGIFTNF
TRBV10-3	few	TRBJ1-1	CAISAREGTTGAFF
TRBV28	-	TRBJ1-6	CASTDRAPFTLHF
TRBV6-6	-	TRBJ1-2	CASSSRQRGYTF
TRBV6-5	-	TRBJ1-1	CQTGYTEAFF
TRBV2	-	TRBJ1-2	CASRSARTGQGGYTF
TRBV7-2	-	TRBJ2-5	CASSFWGEETQYF
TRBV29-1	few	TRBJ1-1	CSVVGVSGGNTEAFF
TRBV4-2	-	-	CASSQEVSGRSGYEQYF
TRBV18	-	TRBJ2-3	CASSRTSPDTQYF
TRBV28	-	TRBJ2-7	CASSPDRARTYEQYF
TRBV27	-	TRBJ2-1	CASSLTGQGFINEQFF
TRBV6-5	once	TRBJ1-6	CASSLQGERSPLHF
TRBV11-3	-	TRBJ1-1	CASSLSQNTEAFF
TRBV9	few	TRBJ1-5	CASSAGQPNQPQHF
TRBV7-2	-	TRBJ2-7	CASSYRDRGFYEQYF
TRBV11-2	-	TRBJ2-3	CASRGLADTDTQYF
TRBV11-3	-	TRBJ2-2	CASSDGLAGPGRSGELFF
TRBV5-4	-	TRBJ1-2	CASSPGTGGYGYTF
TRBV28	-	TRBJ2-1	CTVSGRVTYNEQFF